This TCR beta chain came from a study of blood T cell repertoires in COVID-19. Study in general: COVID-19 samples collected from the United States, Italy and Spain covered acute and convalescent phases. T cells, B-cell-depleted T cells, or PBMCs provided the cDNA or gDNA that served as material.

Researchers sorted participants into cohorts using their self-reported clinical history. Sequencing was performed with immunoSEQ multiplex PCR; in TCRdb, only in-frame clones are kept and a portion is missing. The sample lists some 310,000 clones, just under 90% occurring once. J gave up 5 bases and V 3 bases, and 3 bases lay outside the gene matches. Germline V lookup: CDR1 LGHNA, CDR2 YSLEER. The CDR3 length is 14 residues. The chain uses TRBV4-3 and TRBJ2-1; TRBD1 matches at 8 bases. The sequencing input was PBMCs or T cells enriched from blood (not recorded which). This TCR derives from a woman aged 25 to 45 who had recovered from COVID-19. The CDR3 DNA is TGCGCCAGCAGCCATGACAGGGGAAACAATGAGCAGTTCTTC. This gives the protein CASSHDRGNNEQFF.